The present entry profiles one T cell receptor (beta chain) with its context. The data were taken from a study of CD8+CD57+ T cells in acquired aplastic anemia. Germline CDR1 SNHLY, CDR2 FYNNEI. With 6 bases clipped from V and 3 bases from J, the junction kept 4 bases outside the gene matches. The CDR3 is 13 residues long. Genomic DNA, serving as template, underwent TCR beta VDJ and CDR3 profiling. TCRdb itself ran the reads through MiXCR, one entry per CDR3 protein. The sample lists under 350,000 distinct CDR3 sequences, roughly half occurring once. This clonotype was sampled from a human donor with severe aplastic anemia or a healthy control (not recorded which). What was sequenced was sorted CD4+, CD8+, or CD8+CD57+ T cells (not recorded which) from PBMCs. The V and J genes are TRBV2 and TRBJ2-7; TRBD1 aligns across 8 bases. The CDR3 sequence is CASSEDRDYEQYF. The CDR3 DNA sequence: TGTGCCAGCAGCGAGGACAGGGACTACGAGCAGTACTTC.